The present T cell receptor beta chain was sequenced within a study of T-cell reconstitution after alpha-beta-depleted transplantation in children. Study-level points and caveats: The origin of alpha-beta T cells about two months after transplant was reportedly several hundred expanded graft clones.

Researchers prepared the TCRbeta library using unique molecular identifiers, the study reports. MiXCR was run by TCRdb on the PCR reads, yielding one entry per CDR3 protein. The sample consists of about 120,000 distinct CDR3 sequences, more than 20% of them appearing once. In regard to this clonotype: Its antigen remains unidentified.

The source material was PBMCs, mostly from graft donor cells, sampled 180 days after TCRalphabeta/CD19-depleted stem cell transplant. The origin of this receptor is a male patient aged 2-9 years who had a stem cell transplant for chronic granulomatous disease, so the T cells may come from the graft donor.

The CDR3 DNA reads TGTGCCAGCAGTGACTCGACAGGGGGCTACAATGAGCAGTTCTTC. Translation gives CASSDSTGGYNEQFF. The chain has TRBV6-4 and TRBJ2-1; 9 nucleotides agree with TRBD1. V lost 0 bases to trimming and J lost 3 bases; unmatched junction nucleotides: 0. Germline CDR1 reads MRHNA; CDR2 reads SNTAGT. The CDR3 is 15 amino acids.